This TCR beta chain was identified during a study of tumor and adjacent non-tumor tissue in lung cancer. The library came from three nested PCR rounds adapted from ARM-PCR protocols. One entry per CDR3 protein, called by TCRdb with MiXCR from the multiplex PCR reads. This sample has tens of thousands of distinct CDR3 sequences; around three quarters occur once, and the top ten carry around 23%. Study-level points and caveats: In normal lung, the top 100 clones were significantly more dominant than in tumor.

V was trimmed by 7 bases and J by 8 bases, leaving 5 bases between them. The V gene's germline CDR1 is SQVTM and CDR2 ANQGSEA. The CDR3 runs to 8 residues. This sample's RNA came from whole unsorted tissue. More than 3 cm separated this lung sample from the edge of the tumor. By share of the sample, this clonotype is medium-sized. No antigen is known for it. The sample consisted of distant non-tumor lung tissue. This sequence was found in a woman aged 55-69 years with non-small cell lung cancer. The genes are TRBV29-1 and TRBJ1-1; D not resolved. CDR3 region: CSAREAFF. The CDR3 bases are TGCAGCGCCCGGGAAGCTTTCTTT.